This note documents a single T cell receptor beta chain sequence. This specimen comes from a study of blood T cell repertoires in COVID-19. Study overall: Collection of acute and convalescent COVID-19 samples took place in the United States, Italy and Spain. From T cells, B-cell-depleted T cells, or PBMCs came the material, which was cDNA or gDNA.

CDR1 is MDHEN and CDR2 is SYDVKM in the germline V gene. Trimming shortened V by 5 bases and J by 6 bases, and 8 bases separated the two germline ends. This CDR3 has 11 amino acids. Original processing methods: Reference gene primer amplification yielded estimated nucleated cell counts. Only in-frame clones appear in the TCRdb table, and some are missing; sequencing was by immunoSEQ multiplex PCR. D and trimming come from the DNA, and the V and J calls and clone size come from that table. Counted here are about 56,000 clones, roughly 90% occurring once; the ten biggest clones make up around a fifth. The chain uses TRBV28 and TRBJ2-7; unclear D gene. Material: peripheral blood. The sequence was collected from a human donor in a cohort sampled during active COVID-19. The CDR3 DNA is TGTGCCAGCAGTACCCTGAGCGAGCAGTACTTC. Translated: CASSTLSEQYF.